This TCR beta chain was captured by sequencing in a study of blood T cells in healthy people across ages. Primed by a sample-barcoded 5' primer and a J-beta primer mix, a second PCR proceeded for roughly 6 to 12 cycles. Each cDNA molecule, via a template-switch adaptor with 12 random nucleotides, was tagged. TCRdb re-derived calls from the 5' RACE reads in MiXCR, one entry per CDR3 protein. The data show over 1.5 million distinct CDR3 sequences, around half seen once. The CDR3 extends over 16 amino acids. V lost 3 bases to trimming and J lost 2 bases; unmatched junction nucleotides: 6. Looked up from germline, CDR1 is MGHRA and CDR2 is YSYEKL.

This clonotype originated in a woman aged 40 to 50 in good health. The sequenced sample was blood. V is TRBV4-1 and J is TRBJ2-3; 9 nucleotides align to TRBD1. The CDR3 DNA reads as TGCGCCAGCAGCCAGGACAGGGGTTTTTACACAGATACGCAGTATTTT. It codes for CASSQDRGFYTDTQYF.